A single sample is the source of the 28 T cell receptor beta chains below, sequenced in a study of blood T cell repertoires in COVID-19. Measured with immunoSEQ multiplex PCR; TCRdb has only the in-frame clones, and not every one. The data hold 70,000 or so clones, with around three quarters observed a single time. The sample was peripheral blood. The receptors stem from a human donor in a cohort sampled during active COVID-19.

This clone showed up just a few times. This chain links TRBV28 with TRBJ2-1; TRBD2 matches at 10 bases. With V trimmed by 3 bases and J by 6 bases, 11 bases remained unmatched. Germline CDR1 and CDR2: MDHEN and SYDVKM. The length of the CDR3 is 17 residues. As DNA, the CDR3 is TGTGCCAGCAGTTTTAGATTTTGGACTAGCGGTCCCAATGAGCAGTTCTTC. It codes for CASSFRFWTSGPNEQFF.

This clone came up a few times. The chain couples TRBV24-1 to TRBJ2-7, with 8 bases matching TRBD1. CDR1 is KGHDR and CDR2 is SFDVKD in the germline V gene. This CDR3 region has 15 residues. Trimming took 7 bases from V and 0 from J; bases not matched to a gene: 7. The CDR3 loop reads CATRTAGTGSYEQYF. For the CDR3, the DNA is TGTGCCACCAGGACAGCCGGGACAGGCTCCTACGAGCAGTACTTC.

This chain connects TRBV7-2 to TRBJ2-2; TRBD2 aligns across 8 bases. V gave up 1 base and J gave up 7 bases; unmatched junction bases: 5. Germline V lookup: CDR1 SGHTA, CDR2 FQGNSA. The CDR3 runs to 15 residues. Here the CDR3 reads CASSLVPLAGGELFF. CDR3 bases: TGTGCCAGCAGCTTAGTCCCCCTAGCGGGCGGGGAGCTGTTTTTT. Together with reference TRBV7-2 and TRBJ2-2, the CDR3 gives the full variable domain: GAGVSQSPSNKVTEKGKDVELRCDPISGHTALYWYRQSLGQGLEFLIYFQGNSAPDKSGLPSDRFSAERTGGSVSTLTIQRTQQEDSAVYLCASSLVPLAGGELFFGEGSRLTVL.

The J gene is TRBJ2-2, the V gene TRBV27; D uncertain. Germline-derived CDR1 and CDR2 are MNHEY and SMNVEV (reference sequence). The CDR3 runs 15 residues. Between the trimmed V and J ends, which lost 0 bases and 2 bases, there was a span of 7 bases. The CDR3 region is CASSLSRSNTGELFF. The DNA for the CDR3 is TGTGCCAGCAGTTTATCGAGGTCCAACACCGGGGAGCTGTTTTTT.

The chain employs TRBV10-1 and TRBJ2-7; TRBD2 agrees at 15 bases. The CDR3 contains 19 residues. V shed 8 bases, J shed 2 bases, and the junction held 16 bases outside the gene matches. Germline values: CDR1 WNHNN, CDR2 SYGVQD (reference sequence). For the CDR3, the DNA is TGCGCCAGCTCCCGGGGACTAGCGGGAGGCGATTTACCTCCCTACGAGCAGTACTTC. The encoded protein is CASSRGLAGGDLPPYEQYF.

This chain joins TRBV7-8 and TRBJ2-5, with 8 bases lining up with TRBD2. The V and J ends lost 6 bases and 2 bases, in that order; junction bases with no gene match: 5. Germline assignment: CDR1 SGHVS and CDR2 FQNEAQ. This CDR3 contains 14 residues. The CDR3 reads CASRAGVGQETQYF. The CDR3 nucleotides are TGTGCCAGCAGAGCGGGAGTAGGGCAAGAGACCCAGTACTTC.

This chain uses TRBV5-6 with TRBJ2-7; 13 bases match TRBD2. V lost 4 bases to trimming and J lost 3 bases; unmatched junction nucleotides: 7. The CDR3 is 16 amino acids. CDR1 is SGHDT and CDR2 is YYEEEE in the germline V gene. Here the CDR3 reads CASSPGGLAGVYEQYF. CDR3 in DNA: TGTGCCAGCAGCCCTGGCGGACTAGCGGGAGTCTACGAGCAGTACTTC. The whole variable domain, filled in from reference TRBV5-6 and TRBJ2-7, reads DAGVTQSPTHLIKTRGQQVTLRCSPKSGHDTVSWYQQALGQGPQFIFQYYEEEERQRGNFPDRFSGHQFPNYSSELNVNALLLGDSALYLCASSPGGLAGVYEQYFGPGTRLTVT.

In DNA, the CDR3 is TGTGCCAGCAGTCTCAGCGGGAGTGGGAATGAGCAGTTCTTC. Amino acid sequence: CASSLSGSGNEQFF. This sequence joins TRBV6-6 and TRBJ2-1; 8 bases line up with TRBD2. With V trimmed by 5 bases and J by 7 bases, 7 bases remained unmatched. Germline V gene sequence: CDR1 MNHNY, CDR2 SVGAGI (reference sequence). This CDR3 spans 14 amino acids.

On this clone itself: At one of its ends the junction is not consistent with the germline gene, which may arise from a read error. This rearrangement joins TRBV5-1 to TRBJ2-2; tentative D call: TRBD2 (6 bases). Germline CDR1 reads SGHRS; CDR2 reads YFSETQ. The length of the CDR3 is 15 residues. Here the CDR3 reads CASSLGLPNTGELFF. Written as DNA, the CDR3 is TGCGCCAGCAGTTTGGGACTTCCGAACACCGGGGAGCTGTTTTTT.

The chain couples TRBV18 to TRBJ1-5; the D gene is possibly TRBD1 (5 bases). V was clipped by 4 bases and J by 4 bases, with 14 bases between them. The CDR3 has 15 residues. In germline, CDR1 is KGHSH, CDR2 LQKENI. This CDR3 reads CASSHDSGINQPQHF. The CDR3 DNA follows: TGTGCCAGCTCACACGACAGCGGGATTAATCAGCCCCAGCATTTT.

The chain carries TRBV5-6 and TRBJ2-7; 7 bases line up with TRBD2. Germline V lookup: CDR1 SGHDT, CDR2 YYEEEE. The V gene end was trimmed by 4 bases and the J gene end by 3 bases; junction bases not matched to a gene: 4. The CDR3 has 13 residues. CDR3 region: CASSLTSYYEQYF. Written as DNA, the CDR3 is TGTGCCAGCAGCCTGACTAGCTACTACGAGCAGTACTTC. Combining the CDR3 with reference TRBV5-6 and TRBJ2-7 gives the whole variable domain DAGVTQSPTHLIKTRGQQVTLRCSPKSGHDTVSWYQQALGQGPQFIFQYYEEEERQRGNFPDRFSGHQFPNYSSELNVNALLLGDSALYLCASSLTSYYEQYFGPGTRLTVT.

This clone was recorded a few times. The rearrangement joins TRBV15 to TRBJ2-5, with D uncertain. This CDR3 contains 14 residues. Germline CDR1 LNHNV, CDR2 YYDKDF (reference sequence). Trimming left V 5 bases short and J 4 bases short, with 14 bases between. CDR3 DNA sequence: TGTGCCACCAGCCCCCGGGTAGCTGGAGAGACCCAGTACTTC. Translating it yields CATSPRVAGETQYF.

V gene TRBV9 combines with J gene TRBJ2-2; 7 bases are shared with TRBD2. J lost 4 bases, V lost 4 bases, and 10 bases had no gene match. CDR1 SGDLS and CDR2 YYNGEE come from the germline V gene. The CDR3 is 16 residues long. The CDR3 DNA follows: TGTGCCAGCAGCCTGGGGGGGTCGGCTGGCACCGGGGAGCTGTTTTTT. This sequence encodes CASSLGGSAGTGELFF.

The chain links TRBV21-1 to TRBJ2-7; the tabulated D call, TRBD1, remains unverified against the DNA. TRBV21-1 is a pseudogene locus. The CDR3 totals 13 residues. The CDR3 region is CASSKVRVREQYF. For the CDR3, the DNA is TGTGCCAGCAGCAAAGTCAGGGTCCGAGAGCAGTACTTC.

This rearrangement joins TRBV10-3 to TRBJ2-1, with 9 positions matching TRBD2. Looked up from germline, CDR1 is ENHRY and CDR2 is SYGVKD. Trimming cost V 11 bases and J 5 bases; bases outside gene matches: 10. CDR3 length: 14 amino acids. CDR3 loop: CASAVAGVNNEQFF. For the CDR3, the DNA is TGTGCCTCGGCGGTAGCGGGAGTCAACAATGAGCAGTTCTTC.

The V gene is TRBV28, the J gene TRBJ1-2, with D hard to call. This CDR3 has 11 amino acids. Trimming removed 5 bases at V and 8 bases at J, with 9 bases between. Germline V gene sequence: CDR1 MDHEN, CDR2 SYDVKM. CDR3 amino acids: CASSGSGGYTF. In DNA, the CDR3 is TGTGCCAGCAGTGGATCAGGAGGCTACACCTTC.

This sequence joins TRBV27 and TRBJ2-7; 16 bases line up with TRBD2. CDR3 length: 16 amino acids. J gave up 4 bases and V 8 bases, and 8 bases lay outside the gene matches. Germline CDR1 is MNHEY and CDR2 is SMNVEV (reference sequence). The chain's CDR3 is CASLPGLAGGPYEQYF. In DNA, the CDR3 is TGTGCCAGCCTCCCGGGACTAGCGGGAGGGCCTTACGAGCAGTACTTC.

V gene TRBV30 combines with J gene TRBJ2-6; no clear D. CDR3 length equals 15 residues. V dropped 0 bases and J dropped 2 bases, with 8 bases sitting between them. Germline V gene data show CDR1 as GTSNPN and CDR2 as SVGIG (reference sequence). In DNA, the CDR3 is TGTGCCTGGAGTGTAGGTCGGGCTGGGGCCAACGTCCTGACTTTC. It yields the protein CAWSVGRAGANVLTF.

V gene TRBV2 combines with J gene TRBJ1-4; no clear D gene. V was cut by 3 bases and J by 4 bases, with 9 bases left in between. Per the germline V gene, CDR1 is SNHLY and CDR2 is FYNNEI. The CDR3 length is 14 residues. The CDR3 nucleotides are TGTGCCAGCAGTGATTGGAGGAATAATGAAAAACTGTTTTTT. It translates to CASSDWRNNEKLFF.

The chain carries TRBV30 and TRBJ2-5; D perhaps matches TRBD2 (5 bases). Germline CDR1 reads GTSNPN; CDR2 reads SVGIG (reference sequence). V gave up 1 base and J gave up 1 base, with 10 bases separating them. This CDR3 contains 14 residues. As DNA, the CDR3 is TGTGCCTGGAGTGGAGAAACTAGCCAAGAGACCCAGTACTTC. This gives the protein CAWSGETSQETQYF. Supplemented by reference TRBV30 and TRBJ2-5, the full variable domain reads SQTIHQWPATLVQPVGSPLSLECTVEGTSNPNLYWYRQAAGRGLQLLFYSVGIGQISSEVPQNLSASRPQDRQFILSSKKLLLSDSGFYLCAWSGETSQETQYFGPGTRLLVL.

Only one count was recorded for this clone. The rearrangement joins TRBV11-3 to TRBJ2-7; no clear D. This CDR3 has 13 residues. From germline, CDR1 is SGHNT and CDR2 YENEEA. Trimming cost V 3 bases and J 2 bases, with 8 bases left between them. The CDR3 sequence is CASSFAATYEQYF. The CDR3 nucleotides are TGTGCCAGCAGCTTTGCGGCCACCTACGAGCAGTACTTC.

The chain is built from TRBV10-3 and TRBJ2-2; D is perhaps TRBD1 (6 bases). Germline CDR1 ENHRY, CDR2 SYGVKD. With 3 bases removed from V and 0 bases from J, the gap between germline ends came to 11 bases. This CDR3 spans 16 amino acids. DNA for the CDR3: TGTGCCATCAGTGAAAGAGGACAGTCGAACACCGGGGAGCTGTTTTTT. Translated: CAISERGQSNTGELFF.

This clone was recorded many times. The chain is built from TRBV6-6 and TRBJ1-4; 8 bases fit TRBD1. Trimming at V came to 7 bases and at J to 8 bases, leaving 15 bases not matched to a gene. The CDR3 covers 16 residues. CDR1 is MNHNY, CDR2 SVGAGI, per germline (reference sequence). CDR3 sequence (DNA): TGTGCCAGCACCCCGGGACAGGCCACCCGGGGGGAAAAACTGTTTTTT. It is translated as CASTPGQATRGEKLFF.

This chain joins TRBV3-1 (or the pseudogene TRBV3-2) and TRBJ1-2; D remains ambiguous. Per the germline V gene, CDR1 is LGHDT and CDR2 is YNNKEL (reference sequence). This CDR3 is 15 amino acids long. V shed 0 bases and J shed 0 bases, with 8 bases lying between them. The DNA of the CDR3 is TGTGCCAGCAGCCAAGATCCCCGAGCTAACTATGGCTACACCTTC. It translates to CASSQDPRANYGYTF.

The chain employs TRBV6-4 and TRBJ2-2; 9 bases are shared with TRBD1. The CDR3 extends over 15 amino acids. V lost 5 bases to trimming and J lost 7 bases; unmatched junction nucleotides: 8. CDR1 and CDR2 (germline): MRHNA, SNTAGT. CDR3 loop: CASSKIQGAGGELFF. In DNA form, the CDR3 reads TGTGCCAGCAGTAAGATACAGGGGGCCGGCGGGGAGCTGTTTTTT.

This CDR3 is CASSLEVEYEQFF. As DNA, the CDR3 is TGTGCCAGCAGCTTAGAAGTAGAATATGAGCAGTTCTTC. The J gene is TRBJ2-1, the V gene TRBV11-3; D is unclear. Between the trimmed V and J ends, which lost 0 bases and 8 bases, there was a span of 8 bases. CDR1 is SGHNT, CDR2 YENEEA, per germline. The CDR3 is 13 residues long.

CDR3 residues: CASSSPSTDTQYF. The CDR3 bases are TGTGCCAGCAGCTCCCCTAGCACAGATACGCAGTATTTT. This chain uses TRBV7-2 with TRBJ2-3; unclear D gene. In germline, CDR1 is SGHTA, CDR2 FQGNSA. Trimming pared 4 bases from V and 0 bases from J, leaving 5 bases between. The CDR3 contains 13 residues. Looking up the rest from reference TRBV7-2 and TRBJ2-3 gives the full variable domain: GAGVSQSPSNKVTEKGKDVELRCDPISGHTALYWYRQSLGQGLEFLIYFQGNSAPDKSGLPSDRFSAERTGGSVSTLTIQRTQQEDSAVYLCASSSPSTDTQYFGPGTRLTVL.

CDR3 loop: CASGYRDTSYGYTF. The CDR3, as DNA: TGTGCCAGCGGATACCGGGACACCTCCTATGGCTACACCTTC. The chain is built from TRBV25-1 and TRBJ1-2; D might be TRBD1 (6 bases). The V gene's germline CDR1 is MGHDK and CDR2 SYGVNS. Between the trimmed V and J ends, which lost 8 bases and 4 bases, there was a span of 17 bases. The CDR3 consists of 14 residues.